The T cell receptor (beta chain) under discussion was sequenced for a study of blood T cell repertoires in COVID-19 (dated by TCRdb to 2018 to 2021). With respect to the entire study: Samples covering the acute and convalescent phases of COVID-19 were provided by collaborators in the United States, Italy and Spain. The material from the prospective study consisted of cDNA or gDNA derived from T cells, B-cell-depleted T cells, or PBMCs. Deeply sampled blood TCRbeta repertoires from subjects exposed to, actively infected with, or recovered from COVID-19 were included in the dataset. The repertoires were made available in a free public database intended to serve as a resource for research on the immune response to SARS-CoV-2. The samples were drawn from two sources: the first 160 participants of the ongoing ImmuneRACE study, and over 950 subjects contributed by 6 global collaborators. Sample metadata almost always included a de-identified subject ID, COVID-19 status, age in years and sex. HLA class I and class II types, where available, came from metadata supplied by the sample provider rather than from assay-based typing. Study-wide conclusions, independent of this receptor: The amount of clinical and demographic metadata varied by source and participant and was provided uncurated.

Collaborating institutions collected whole blood in K2EDTA tubes following their own protocols. For TCRbeta analysis, collaborators shipped samples as frozen whole blood, isolated PBMCs, or DNA extracted from either of those sample types. TCRbeta CDR3 regions were amplified from genomic DNA by means of the immunoSEQ Assay, a bias-controlled multiplex PCR. The study's processing was this. Within the assay, amplification of reference gene primers was used to estimate how many nucleated cells each sample contained. To quantify the absolute abundance of each unique TCRbeta CDR3 rearrangement, sequence reads were collapsed and filtered. Productive Simpson clonality was computed per sample as the square root of Simpson's diversity index over productive rearrangements. The immuneACCESS repertoire file appears here via TCRdb, limited to in-frame rearrangements. These files lack a portion of the clones; in checked studies, under half of the deficit traces to unresolved V genes, and the cause of the others is not known. For V, J and clone size, that table is used; D and trimming come from the DNA. The sample table shows some 250,000 clones, and 82% are seen once. The top ten constitute around 12% of the sample.

With respect to this clone: Its cognate antigen has yet to be identified. Per-nucleotide qualities are absent, and no much larger clonotype sits a single base away.

The CDR3 runs 15 amino acids, cysteine and phenylalanine included. Only the CDR3 DNA stays, 45 bases, in frame from base 1. Trimming costs V 0 bases and J 8 bases, and their ends lie 11 bases apart. As encoded in the germline V gene (reference sequence), CDR1 is MNHEY while CDR2 is SMNVEV. Sequenced material: peripheral blood. This receptor was identified in a woman aged 60 to 75 with active or convalescent COVID-19. In this chain, TRBV27 is recombined with TRBJ1-6; possibly the D gene is TRBD1, per 6 matching bases. The nucleotide sequence reads TGTGCCAGCAGTTTATCAAGGCAGGGGTATTCACCCCTCCACTTT. Its translation reads: CASSLSRQGYSPLHF.